This T cell receptor (beta chain) derives from a study of T cell repertoires in cytomegalovirus infection. Notes on the study in general: The study found HLA-C-restricted CMV-specific TCR beta clonotypes dominating the ex vivo response.

This clonotype was observed a few times. The antigen remains unidentified. Via MiXCR, TCRdb re-called the reads, giving one row per CDR3 protein. The sample lists some 450,000 distinct CDR3 sequences; approximately 31% were seen once. The CDR3 runs 15 residues. CDR1 MNHNY and CDR2 SVGAGI come from the germline V gene (reference sequence). V lost 5 bases to trimming and J lost 5 bases, with 15 bases between them. The chain recombines TRBV6-6 with TRBJ2-2, with D perhaps given as TRBD1 or TRBD2 (5 bases each). The sequenced sample was PBMCs. The receptor comes from a human donor in good health (CMV status not recorded). Some clones in this sample may be carry-over from other donors' samples. The CDR3 region is CASSARGRETGELFF. The CDR3 region has the DNA TGTGCCAGCAGTGCCCGGGGCAGAGAAACCGGGGAGCTGTTTTTT.